This TCR beta chain was obtained from a study of blood T cell repertoires in COVID-19. Study information: COVID-19 samples from acute and convalescent phases originated in the United States, Italy and Spain.

Losses at the gene ends were 3 bases for V and 7 bases for J; bases not matched to a gene: 5. This CDR3 region has 15 residues. In germline, CDR1 is MDHEN, CDR2 SYDVKM. The assay was immunoSEQ multiplex PCR, and TCRdb's table has in-frame clones only and misses some. The profile shows under 300,000 clones, just under 85% of them singletons. The TCR originated in a man in his fifties or sixties with acute or convalescent COVID-19. The gene calls are TRBV28 and TRBJ2-2; 10 nucleotides match TRBD2. The sequenced sample consisted of peripheral blood. DNA for the CDR3: TGTGCCAGCAGTTTTGGGGCTAGCGGGAGCGGGGAGCTGTTTTTT. It codes for CASSFGASGSGELFF.